The T cell receptor (beta chain) described here comes from a study of beta chain features in type 1 diabetes. This CDR3 comprises 15 residues. J lost 8 bases, V lost 5 bases, and 10 bases had no gene match. The germline V gene has CDR1 SGHTA and CDR2 FQGNSA. Of the isolated RNA, all was reverse transcribed, and so the sequenced material was expressed TCRB transcripts. Assay used: immunoSEQ multiplex PCR; TCRdb lists only in-frame clones, some missing. The top ten clones hold 0.9% to 1.2% of a sample with about 290,000 clones, roughly 8% of them seen once. This TCR was recovered from a woman aged 18-29 years in good health. The chain joins TRBV7-2 to TRBJ2-2; TRBD2 agrees at 8 bases. The sample taken for sequencing was central memory CD4+ T cells from blood. CDR3 sequence reads: CASSGQRERMGELFF. The CDR3 DNA reads as TGTGCCAGCAGCGGACAGCGGGAGAGGATGGGGGAGCTGTTTTTT.